This entry lists 31 T cell receptor beta chains sequenced from one sample in a study of a mutant IDH1 vaccine in newly diagnosed glioma. These receptors' antigens are unknown. Using immunoSEQ multiplex PCR, the repertoire was profiled, and TCRdb retains in-frame clones only, with some absent. The data contain about 52,000 clones, more than 75% of them singletons. Time point meaning: week 47, end of study. Topical imiquimod accompanied each vaccine dose, which consisted of 300 ug of mutant IDH1 20-mer peptide. Here the sequenced sample was PBMCs, taken from a glioma patient whose treatment included an IDH1 peptide vaccine. Receptors originate from a woman in her 40s with glioma. Some clones in this sample may be carry-over from other donors' samples.

This clone was seen a single time. The rearrangement uses TRBV2 and TRBJ2-1, with D perhaps given as TRBD1 or TRBD2 (5 bases each). Per germline, CDR1 SNHLY and CDR2 FYNNEI. There are 15 residues in the CDR3. V was pared by 7 bases and J by 5 bases, with 18 bases between. The CDR3 sequence: CASKEGAGDNNEQFF. Here the CDR3 DNA reads TGTGCCAGCAAAGAAGGGGCCGGGGATAACAATGAGCAGTTCTTC.

The CDR3 protein is CASSFRIETQYF. CDR3 nucleotides: TGTGCCAGCAGCTTCAGGATCGAGACCCAGTACTTC. The chain joins TRBV7-2 to TRBJ2-5, with D unclear. The CDR3 extends over 12 amino acids. CDR1 and CDR2 from the germline V gene are SGHTA and FQGNSA. V lost 3 bases to trimming and J lost 5 bases, with 7 bases between them.

V usage is TRBV9 and J usage is TRBJ2-1; D not resolved. The ends were cut back, 4 bases at V and 7 bases at J, with 12 bases in the middle. Per the germline V gene, CDR1 is SGDLS and CDR2 is YYNGEE. The CDR3 is 13 amino acids. The DNA for the CDR3 is TGTGCCAGCAGCAGGCTGCCTACTAATGAGCAGTTCTTC. Protein product: CASSRLPTNEQFF.

This clone has only a few counts. The V gene is TRBV18, the J gene TRBJ1-1; D not certain. Germline-derived CDR1 and CDR2 are KGHSH and LQKENI. V gave up 1 base and J gave up 0 bases, with 12 bases separating them. The CDR3 has 16 amino acids. CDR3 DNA: TGTGCCAGCTCACCACAGGAGTTAAGGGTGAACACTGAAGCTTTCTTT. The encoded protein is CASSPQELRVNTEAFF.

J is TRBJ2-1 and V is TRBV7-9, with 9 nucleotides matching TRBD2. The CDR3 spans 13 residues. CDR1 is SEHNR, CDR2 FQNEAQ, per germline (reference sequence). The V gene end was trimmed by 7 bases and the J gene end by 5 bases; junction bases not matched to a gene: 3. The CDR3: CASTVAGDNEQFF. In nucleotides, the CDR3 is TGTGCCAGCACGGTAGCGGGGGACAATGAGCAGTTCTTC. The complete variable domain, with remaining parts taken from reference TRBV7-9 and TRBJ2-1, reads DTGVSQNPRHKITKRGQNVTFRCDPISEHNRLYWYRQTLGQGPEFLTYFQNEAQLEKSRLLSDRFSAERPKGSFSTLEIQRTEQGDSAMYLCASTVAGDNEQFFGPGTRLTVL.

V is TRBV7-2 and J is TRBJ2-5; D unclear. Germline V gene lookup returns CDR1 SGHTA and CDR2 FQGNSA. This CDR3 region has 13 residues. V was cut by 2 bases and J by 4 bases, with 8 bases left in between. CDR3 nucleotide sequence: TGTGCCAGCAGCTTATTCGTAGGAGAGACCCAGTACTTC. Its protein product is CASSLFVGETQYF.

The chain uses TRBV6-6 and TRBJ2-2, with no clear D. V shed 2 bases and J shed 7 bases, with 8 bases lying between them. CDR1 is MNHNY and CDR2 is SVGAGI in the germline V gene (reference sequence). The CDR3 has 13 residues. CDR3 nucleotide sequence: TGTGCCAGCAGTTACGATAGTCGCGGGGAGCTGTTTTTT. It specifies CASSYDSRGELFF.

V usage is TRBV7-8 and J usage is TRBJ2-2; D not resolved. Germline lookup yields CDR1 SGHVS and CDR2 FQNEAQ. Trimming left V 7 bases short and J 7 bases short, with 10 bases between. The CDR3 is 12 residues long. The CDR3 nucleotides read TGTGCCAGCACCCTTCGGGTCGGGGAGCTGTTTTTT. Translated: CASTLRVGELFF.

Concerning this clone itself: Other DNA sequences in the same sample also yield this CDR3. The rearrangement links TRBV27 to TRBJ2-5; tentatively, D is TRBD1 (6 bases). In germline, CDR1 is MNHEY, CDR2 SMNVEV (reference sequence). The CDR3 is 13 amino acids. V lost 5 bases to trimming and J lost 5 bases, with 12 bases between them. The CDR3 DNA follows: TGTGCCAGCAGTCCGGGACAACGGGAGACCCAGTACTTC. It translates to CASSPGQRETQYF.

The V gene is TRBV6-1, the J gene TRBJ1-2; 7 nucleotides agree with TRBD1. This CDR3 has 15 residues. Germline assignment: CDR1 MNHNS and CDR2 SASEGT. After removal of 3 bases from V and 4 bases from J, the junction contained 8 bases not matched to a gene. The CDR3 DNA reads TGTGCCAGCAGTGACGGGAACAGGGGTTTCTATGGCTACACCTTC. Its translation: CASSDGNRGFYGYTF.

CDR3 bases: TGCGCCAGCAGCCCGGCAGTCTATGGCTACACCTTC. Protein product: CASSPAVYGYTF. The chain couples TRBV4-1 to TRBJ1-2; D is uncertain. CDR3 size: 12 residues. Germline V lookup: CDR1 MGHRA, CDR2 YSYEKL. V lost 4 bases, J lost 4 bases, and 7 bases lay in between.

The CDR3 DNA sequence: TGTGCCAGCAGTCTTAGCGGGGGTGGTACGCAGTATTTT. Translated: CASSLSGGGTQYF. The gene calls are TRBV6-5 and TRBJ2-3; 9 bases match TRBD2. The CDR3 is 13 residues long. Trimming cost V 5 bases and J 8 bases; bases outside gene matches: 5. Germline V gene sequence: CDR1 MNHEY, CDR2 SVGAGI.

This chain links TRBV7-2 with TRBJ2-7; D gene ambiguous. This CDR3 spans 14 amino acids. CDR1 and CDR2 from the germline V gene are SGHTA and FQGNSA. Trimming took off 5 bases at V and 2 bases at J, with 13 bases between the two ends. The CDR3 spells CASSPRSDPYEQYF. The CDR3 nucleotides are TGTGCCAGCAGCCCACGGAGCGACCCCTACGAGCAGTACTTC.

The chain employs TRBV25-1 and TRBJ1-2, with D possibly being TRBD1 (6 bases). Germline V gene data show CDR1 as MGHDK and CDR2 as SYGVNS. The CDR3 length is 14 residues. V was shortened by 2 bases and J by 6 bases, with 13 bases between the two germline ends. The CDR3 protein is CASSEPTGGNGYTF. In DNA, the CDR3 is TGTGCCAGCAGTGAACCAACCGGGGGCAATGGCTACACCTTC.

The chain carries TRBV6-5 and TRBJ1-4; D unclear. V was cut by 2 bases and J by 3 bases, with 10 bases left in between. The V gene's germline CDR1 is MNHEY and CDR2 SVGAGI. This CDR3 contains 15 residues. CDR3 residues: CASSYHDGSNEKLFF. In nucleotides, the CDR3 is TGTGCCAGCAGTTACCACGACGGTTCTAATGAAAAACTGTTTTTT.

The chain uses TRBV7-9 and TRBJ1-2, with 11 bases that match TRBD1. V lost 2 bases and J lost 8; bases outside the gene matches: 7. The CDR3 is 15 residues long. Germline V gene lookup returns CDR1 SEHNR and CDR2 FQNEAQ (reference sequence). The CDR3 nucleotides are TGTGCCAGCAGCTTAACCGGACAGGGGGCGGGGGGCTACACCTTC. This sequence encodes CASSLTGQGAGGYTF.

The genes are TRBV19 and TRBJ2-7; tentative D call: TRBD1 (6 bases). Trimming took 5 bases from V and 9 from J, leaving 17 bases between them. Per germline, CDR1 LNHDA and CDR2 SQIVND (reference sequence). The CDR3 length is 13 residues. This chain's CDR3 is CASSATGSGWQYF. The CDR3 bases are TGTGCCAGTAGTGCCACAGGGTCGGGGTGGCAGTACTTC.

The chain is built from TRBV5-1 and TRBJ1-2; no clear D. V shed 7 bases and J shed 10 bases, with 17 bases lying between them. Germline lookup yields CDR1 SGHRS and CDR2 YFSETQ. The CDR3 has 12 residues. CDR3 sequence reads: CASGDAGIHYTF. CDR3 nucleotide sequence: TGCGCCAGCGGCGACGCTGGGATCCACTACACCTTC.

The chain recombines TRBV14 with TRBJ2-3; maybe TRBD2 (5 bases). The CDR3 runs to 13 residues. Germline values: CDR1 SGHDN, CDR2 FVKESK. Trimming stripped 4 bases from V and 0 bases from J, with 5 bases between. In nucleotides, the CDR3 is TGTGCCAGCAGCCGGAGGAGCACAGATACGCAGTATTTT. This sequence encodes CASSRRSTDTQYF.

This clone was seen only a few times. Distinct nucleotide sequences in the sample also encode this CDR3. The rearrangement joins TRBV5-1 to TRBJ2-7, with 7 bases matching TRBD2. CDR3 length: 12 amino acids. V dropped 4 bases and J dropped 3; count of bases not matched to a gene: 1. Germline assignment: CDR1 SGHRS and CDR2 YFSETQ. CDR3 region: CASSRTSYEQYF. The CDR3 DNA follows: TGCGCCAGCAGCCGGACTAGCTACGAGCAGTACTTC.

The rearrangement links TRBV6-6 to TRBJ1-5, with 8 bases aligning to TRBD1. With 4 bases clipped from V and 11 bases from J, the junction kept 7 bases outside the gene matches. The CDR3 has 13 amino acids. Germline values: CDR1 MNHNY, CDR2 SVGAGI (reference sequence). The CDR3 spells CASSSQIQGAQHF. In nucleotides, the CDR3 is TGTGCCAGCAGTTCGCAGATACAGGGGGCCCAGCATTTT.

This chain links TRBV5-6 with TRBJ2-7; 9 bases are a match to TRBD2. Germline loops: CDR1 SGHDT, CDR2 YYEEEE. The CDR3 totals 15 residues. The V and J ends lost 5 bases and 0 bases, in that order; junction bases with no gene match: 6. In DNA, the CDR3 is TGTGCCAGCAGGATTAGCGGGAGTGTCTCCTACGAGCAGTACTTC. Residues: CASRISGSVSYEQYF.

The genes are TRBV6-4 and TRBJ2-7, with 12 bases identical to TRBD2. The junction had 5 bases not matched to a gene; V was cut back by 6 bases and J by 2 bases. CDR1 is MRHNA and CDR2 is SNTAGT in the germline V gene. This CDR3 comprises 15 residues. The CDR3 is CASSLLAGGAYEQYF. CDR3 DNA sequence: TGTGCCAGCAGCTTACTAGCGGGGGGAGCCTACGAGCAGTACTTC.

This chain uses TRBV9 with TRBJ1-1; unclear D gene. CDR3 length: 13 amino acids. Per the germline V gene, CDR1 is SGDLS and CDR2 is YYNGEE. The V end lost 4 bases, the J end lost 4 bases, and 11 bases lay between the germline ends. CDR3 protein: CASSPHRVTEAFF. The CDR3 DNA reads TGTGCCAGCAGCCCCCACCGGGTCACTGAAGCTTTCTTT.

This clone was observed a few times. The chain joins TRBV5-5 to TRBJ1-5, with D perhaps matching TRBD1 (5 bases). The germline V gene has CDR1 SGHKS and CDR2 YYEKEE (reference sequence). The CDR3 runs to 14 residues. V dropped 4 bases and J dropped 6 bases, with 14 bases sitting between them. The CDR3 coding sequence is TGTGCCAGCAGCCCCGGGGGACTGGGTCAGCCCCAGCATTTT. Translation: CASSPGGLGQPQHF.

The V gene is TRBV10-3, the J gene TRBJ2-2; D possibly uses TRBD1 or TRBD2 (5 bases each). The V end lost 8 bases, the J end lost 8 bases, and 15 bases lay between the germline ends. Per germline, CDR1 ENHRY and CDR2 SYGVKD. This CDR3 region has 13 residues. In nucleotides, the CDR3 is TGTGCCATCGCCGGGACCGCACCTGGGGAGCTGTTTTTT. Protein: CAIAGTAPGELFF.

This rearrangement joins TRBV6-1 to TRBJ1-5; D is perhaps TRBD1 (5 bases). Trimming took 3 bases from V and 7 from J, leaving 16 bases between them. This CDR3 has 15 amino acids. Germline V gives CDR1 MNHNS, CDR2 SASEGT. CDR3 protein: CASSERQPKKQPQHF. Written as DNA, the CDR3 is TGTGCCAGCAGTGAGCGACAGCCTAAAAAGCAGCCCCAGCATTTT.

The chain employs TRBV30 and TRBJ1-1, with TRBD1 identical over 11 bases. The CDR3 loop spans 14 amino acids. The germline gives CDR1 GTSNPN, CDR2 SVGIG (reference sequence). The V gene end was trimmed by 0 bases and the J gene end by 4 bases; junction bases not matched to a gene: 1. CDR3 loop: CAWSVGTGGTEAFF. CDR3 in DNA: TGTGCCTGGAGTGTAGGGACAGGGGGCACTGAAGCTTTCTTT.

The rearrangement joins TRBV11-1 to TRBJ2-4; D gene uncertain. The CDR3 sequence is 13 residues long. Germline V gives CDR1 SGHAT, CDR2 FQDESV (reference sequence). Between the trimmed V and J ends, which lost 2 bases and 5 bases, there was a span of 7 bases. In DNA, the CDR3 is TGTGCCAGCAGCTTAATGTTTGAAAACATTCAGTACTTC. This translates into CASSLMFENIQYF. Combining the CDR3 with reference TRBV11-1 and TRBJ2-4 gives the whole variable domain EAEVAQSPRYKITEKSQAVAFWCDPISGHATLYWYRQILGQGPELLVQFQDESVVDDSQLPKDRFSAERLKGVDSTLKIQPAELGDSAMYLCASSLMFENIQYFGAGTRLSVL.

This chain joins TRBV30 and TRBJ1-2, with 7 bases aligning to TRBD1. From germline, CDR1 is GTSNPN and CDR2 SVGIG (reference sequence). Germline trimming cut 2 bases from V and 1 base from J; bases unmatched to any gene: 4. The CDR3 runs 14 residues. CDR3 region: CAWSRDRVNYGYTF. In nucleotides, the CDR3 is TGTGCCTGGAGTAGAGACAGGGTTAACTATGGCTACACCTTC.

The DNA for the CDR3 is TGTGCCAGCAGCTTAATAAGCGGGGGAGCCCAAGAGACCCAGTACTTC. It encodes CASSLISGGAQETQYF. The rearrangement uses TRBV7-6 and TRBJ2-5; 8 bases agree with TRBD2. This CDR3 region has 16 residues. Germline assignment: CDR1 SGHVS and CDR2 FNYEAQ. The trim removed 2 bases at V and 1 base at J, leaving 6 bases unmatched.